This entry is about one T cell receptor beta chain. Individuals drawn from 20 to 30 US areas were roughly 18 to 89 years old. Assignments of participants to cohorts depended upon their own reported clinical history. The data originate from a study of blood T cell repertoires in COVID-19. Study-wide background: Acute-phase and convalescent COVID-19 samples originated in the United States, Italy and Spain. T cells, B-cell-depleted T cells, or PBMCs provided the cDNA or gDNA that served as material.

Profiling relied on immunoSEQ multiplex PCR, and the TCRdb table lists in-frame clones only, not all of them. The table has under 450,000 clones, more than 85% seen once; the top ten hold about 3%. The CDR3 consists of 15 residues. Germline-derived CDR1 and CDR2 are SGHRS and YFSETQ. The V gene end was trimmed by 3 bases and the J gene end by 5 bases; junction bases not matched to a gene: 6. The material sequenced was PBMCs or T cells enriched from blood (not recorded which). V usage is TRBV5-1 and J usage is TRBJ1-5, with 9 bases identical to TRBD1. This sequence was found in a woman in her twenties or thirties who had recovered from COVID-19. The CDR3 nucleotides read TGCGCCAGCAGCTCCGGACAGGGGTATGATCAGCCCCAGCATTTT. This codes for CASSSGQGYDQPQHF.